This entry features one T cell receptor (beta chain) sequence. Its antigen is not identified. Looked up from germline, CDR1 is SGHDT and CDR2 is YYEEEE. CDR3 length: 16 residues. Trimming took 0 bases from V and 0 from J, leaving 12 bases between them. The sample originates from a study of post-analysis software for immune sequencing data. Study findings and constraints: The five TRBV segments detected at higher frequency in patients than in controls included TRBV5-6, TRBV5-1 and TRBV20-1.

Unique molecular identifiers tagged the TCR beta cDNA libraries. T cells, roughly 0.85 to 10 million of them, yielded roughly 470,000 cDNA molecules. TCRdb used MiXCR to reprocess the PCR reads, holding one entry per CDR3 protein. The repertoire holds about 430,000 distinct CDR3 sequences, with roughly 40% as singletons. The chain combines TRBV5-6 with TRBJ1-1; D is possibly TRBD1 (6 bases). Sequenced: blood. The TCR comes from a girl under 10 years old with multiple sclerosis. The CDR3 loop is CASSLGLAGVNTEAFF. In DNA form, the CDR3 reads TGTGCCAGCAGCTTGGGATTGGCAGGGGTGAACACTGAAGCTTTCTTT. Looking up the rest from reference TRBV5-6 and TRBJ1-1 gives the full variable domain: DAGVTQSPTHLIKTRGQQVTLRCSPKSGHDTVSWYQQALGQGPQFIFQYYEEEERQRGNFPDRFSGHQFPNYSSELNVNALLLGDSALYLCASSLGLAGVNTEAFFGQGTRLTVV.